The clone carrying this T cell receptor (beta chain) has more than one count but fewer than ten. Its target is unknown. Employing constant-segment primers, 5'RACE generated TCR alpha and TCR beta cDNA libraries bearing sample barcodes and UMIs. TCRdb reprocessed the 5' RACE reads via MiXCR and lists one record per CDR3 protein. The data hold 350,000 to 500,000 distinct CDR3 sequences, with around 17% observed a single time. The data originate from a study of T-cell memory formation after mild COVID-19. Study-wide findings and caveats: SARS-CoV-2 specificity of second-wave clones peaking day 37 was unconfirmed.

With 4 bases removed from V and 6 bases from J, the gap between germline ends came to 20 bases. Germline V gene data show CDR1 as SGHRS and CDR2 as YFSETQ. The CDR3 extends over 16 amino acids. This receptor was taken from a man between 18 and 35 years old who had mild COVID-19 (a few samples of this study predate the infection). Cell type and time point are not known. The sequenced material came from PBMCs or a T cell subset sorted from them (not recorded which). The chain recombines TRBV5-1 with TRBJ2-4; weak D call: TRBD2 (6 bases). The CDR3 spells CASSRLQRGGVNIQYF. In DNA form, the CDR3 reads TGCGCCAGCAGCCGTCTCCAGAGGGGAGGCGTAAACATTCAGTACTTC.